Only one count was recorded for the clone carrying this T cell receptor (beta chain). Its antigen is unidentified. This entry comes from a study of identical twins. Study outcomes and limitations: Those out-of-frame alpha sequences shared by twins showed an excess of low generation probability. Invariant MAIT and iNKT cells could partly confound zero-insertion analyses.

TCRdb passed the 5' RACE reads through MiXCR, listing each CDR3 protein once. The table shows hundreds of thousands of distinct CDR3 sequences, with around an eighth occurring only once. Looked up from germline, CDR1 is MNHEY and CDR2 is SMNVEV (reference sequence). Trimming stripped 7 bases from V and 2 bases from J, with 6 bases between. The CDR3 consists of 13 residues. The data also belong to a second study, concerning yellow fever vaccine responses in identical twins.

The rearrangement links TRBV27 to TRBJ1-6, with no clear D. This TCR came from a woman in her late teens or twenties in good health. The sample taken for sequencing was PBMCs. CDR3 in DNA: TGTGCCAGCAAAGGGCCCTATAATTCACCCCTCCACTTT. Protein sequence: CASKGPYNSPLHF.